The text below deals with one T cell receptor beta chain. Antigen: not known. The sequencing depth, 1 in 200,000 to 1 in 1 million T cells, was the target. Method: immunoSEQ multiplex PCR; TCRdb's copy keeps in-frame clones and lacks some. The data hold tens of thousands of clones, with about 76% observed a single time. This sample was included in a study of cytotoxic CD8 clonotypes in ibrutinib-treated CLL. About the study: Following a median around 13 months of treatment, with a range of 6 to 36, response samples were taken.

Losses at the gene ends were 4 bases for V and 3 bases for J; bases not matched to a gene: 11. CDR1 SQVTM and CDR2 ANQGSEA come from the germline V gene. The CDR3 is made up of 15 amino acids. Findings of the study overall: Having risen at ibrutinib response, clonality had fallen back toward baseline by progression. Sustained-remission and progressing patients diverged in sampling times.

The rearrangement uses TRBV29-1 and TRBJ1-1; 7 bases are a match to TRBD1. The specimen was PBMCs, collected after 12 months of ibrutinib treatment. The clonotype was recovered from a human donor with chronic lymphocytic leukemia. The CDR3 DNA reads TGCAGCGTTGGCCAGACAGGGCGTGGGGACACTGAAGCTTTCTTT. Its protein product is CSVGQTGRGDTEAFF.